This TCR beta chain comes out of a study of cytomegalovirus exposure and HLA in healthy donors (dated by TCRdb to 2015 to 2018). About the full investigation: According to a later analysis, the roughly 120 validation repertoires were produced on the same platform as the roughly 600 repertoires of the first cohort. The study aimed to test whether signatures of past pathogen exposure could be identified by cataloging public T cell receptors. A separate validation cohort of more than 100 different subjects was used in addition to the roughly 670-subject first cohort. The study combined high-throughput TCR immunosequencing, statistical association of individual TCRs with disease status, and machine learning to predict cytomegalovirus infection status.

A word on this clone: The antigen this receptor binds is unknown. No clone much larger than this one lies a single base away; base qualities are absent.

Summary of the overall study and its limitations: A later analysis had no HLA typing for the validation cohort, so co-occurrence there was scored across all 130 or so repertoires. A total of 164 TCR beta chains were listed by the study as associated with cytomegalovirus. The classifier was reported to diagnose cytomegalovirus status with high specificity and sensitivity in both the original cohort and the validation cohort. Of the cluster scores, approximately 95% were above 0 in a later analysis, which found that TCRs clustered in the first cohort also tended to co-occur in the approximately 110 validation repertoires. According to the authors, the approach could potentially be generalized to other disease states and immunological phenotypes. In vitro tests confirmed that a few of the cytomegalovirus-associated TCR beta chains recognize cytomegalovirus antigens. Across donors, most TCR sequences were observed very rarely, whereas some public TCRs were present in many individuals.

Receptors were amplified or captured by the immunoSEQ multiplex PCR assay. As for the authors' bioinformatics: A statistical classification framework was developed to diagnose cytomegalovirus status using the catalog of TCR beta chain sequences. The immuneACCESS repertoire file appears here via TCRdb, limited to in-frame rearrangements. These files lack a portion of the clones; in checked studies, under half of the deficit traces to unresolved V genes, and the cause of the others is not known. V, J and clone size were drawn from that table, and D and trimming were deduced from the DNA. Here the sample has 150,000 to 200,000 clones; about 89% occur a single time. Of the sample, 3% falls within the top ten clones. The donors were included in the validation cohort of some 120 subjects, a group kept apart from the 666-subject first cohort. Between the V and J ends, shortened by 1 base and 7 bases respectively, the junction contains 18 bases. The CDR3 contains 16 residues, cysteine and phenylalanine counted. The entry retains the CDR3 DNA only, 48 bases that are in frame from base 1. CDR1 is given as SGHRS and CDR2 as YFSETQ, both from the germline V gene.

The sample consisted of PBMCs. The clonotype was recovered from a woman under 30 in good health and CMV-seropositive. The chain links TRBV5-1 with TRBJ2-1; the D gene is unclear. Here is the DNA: TGCGCCAGCAGCTTGACGCCCGGTGGTCTCGGGAATGAGCAGTTCTTC. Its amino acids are CASSLTPGGLGNEQFF.